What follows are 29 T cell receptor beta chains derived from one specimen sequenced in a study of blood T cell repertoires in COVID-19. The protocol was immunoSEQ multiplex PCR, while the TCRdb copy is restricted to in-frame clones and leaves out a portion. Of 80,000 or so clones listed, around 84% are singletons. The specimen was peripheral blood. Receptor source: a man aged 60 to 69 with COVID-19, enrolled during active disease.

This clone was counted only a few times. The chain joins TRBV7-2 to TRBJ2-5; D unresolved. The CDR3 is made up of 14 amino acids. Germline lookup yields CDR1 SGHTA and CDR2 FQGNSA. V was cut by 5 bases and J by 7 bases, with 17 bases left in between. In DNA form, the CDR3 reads TGTGCCAGCAGCCCGATCCTAGTAGAAGGGACCCAGTACTTC. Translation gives CASSPILVEGTQYF. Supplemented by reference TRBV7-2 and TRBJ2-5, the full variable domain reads GAGVSQSPSNKVTEKGKDVELRCDPISGHTALYWYRQSLGQGLEFLIYFQGNSAPDKSGLPSDRFSAERTGGSVSTLTIQRTQQEDSAVYLCASSPILVEGTQYFGPGTRLLVL.

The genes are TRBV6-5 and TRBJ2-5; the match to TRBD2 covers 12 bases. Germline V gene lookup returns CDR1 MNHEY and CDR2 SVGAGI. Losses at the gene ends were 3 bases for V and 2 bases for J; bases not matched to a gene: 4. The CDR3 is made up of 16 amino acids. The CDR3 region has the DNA TGTGCCAGCAGTTATTCTAGCGGGAGGGTTCAAGAGACCCAGTACTTC. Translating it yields CASSYSSGRVQETQYF.

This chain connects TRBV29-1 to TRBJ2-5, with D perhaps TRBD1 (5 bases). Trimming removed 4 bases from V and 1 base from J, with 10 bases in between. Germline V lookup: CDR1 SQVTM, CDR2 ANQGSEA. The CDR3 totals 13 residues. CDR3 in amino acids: CSVASGPQETQYF. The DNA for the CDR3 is TGCAGCGTTGCCTCAGGGCCCCAAGAGACCCAGTACTTC.

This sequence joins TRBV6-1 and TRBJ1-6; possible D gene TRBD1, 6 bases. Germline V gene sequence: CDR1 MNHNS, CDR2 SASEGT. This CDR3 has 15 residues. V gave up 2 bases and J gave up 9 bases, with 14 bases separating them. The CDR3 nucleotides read TGTGCCAGCAGTGAAATTCAGGGGTCAGGTTCACCCCTCCACTTT. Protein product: CASSEIQGSGSPLHF.

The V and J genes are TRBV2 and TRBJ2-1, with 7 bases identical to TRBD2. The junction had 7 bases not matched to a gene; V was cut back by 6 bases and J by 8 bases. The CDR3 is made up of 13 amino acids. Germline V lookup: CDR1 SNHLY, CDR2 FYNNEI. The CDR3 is CASRQRGNDEQFF. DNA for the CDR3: TGTGCCAGCAGGCAGCGGGGAAACGATGAGCAGTTCTTC. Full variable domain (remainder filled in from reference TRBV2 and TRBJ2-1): EPEVTQTPSHQVTQMGQEVILRCVPISNHLYFYWYRQILGQKVEFLVSFYNNEISEKSEIFDDQFSVERPDGSNFTLKIRSTKLEDSAMYFCASRQRGNDEQFFGPGTRLTVL.

CDR3 bases: TGTGCCAGCACCCGGGAGGGCACAGATACGCAGTATTTT. Protein: CASTREGTDTQYF. The V gene is TRBV3-1 (or the pseudogene TRBV3-2), the J gene TRBJ2-3; 7 nucleotides agree with TRBD2. This CDR3 contains 13 residues. Germline V CDR1 and CDR2: LGHDT, YNNKEL (reference sequence). V was clipped by 7 bases and J by 1 base; unmatched bases: 2.

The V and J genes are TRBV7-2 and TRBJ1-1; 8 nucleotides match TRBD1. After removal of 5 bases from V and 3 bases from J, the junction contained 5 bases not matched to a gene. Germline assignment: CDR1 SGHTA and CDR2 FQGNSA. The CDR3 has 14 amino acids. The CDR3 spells CASSGYRGDTEAFF. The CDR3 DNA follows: TGTGCCAGCAGCGGATACAGGGGGGACACTGAAGCTTTCTTT.

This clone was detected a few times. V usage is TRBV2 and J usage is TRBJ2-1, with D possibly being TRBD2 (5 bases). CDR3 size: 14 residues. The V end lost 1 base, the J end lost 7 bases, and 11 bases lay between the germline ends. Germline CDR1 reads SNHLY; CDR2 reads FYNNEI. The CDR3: CASSEGGSTNEQFF. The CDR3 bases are TGTGCCAGCAGTGAAGGAGGGAGCACTAATGAGCAGTTCTTC.

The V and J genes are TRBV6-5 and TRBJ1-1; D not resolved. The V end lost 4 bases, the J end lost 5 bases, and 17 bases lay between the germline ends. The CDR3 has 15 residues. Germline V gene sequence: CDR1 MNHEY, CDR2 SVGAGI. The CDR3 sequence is CASSSLGGVRTEAFF. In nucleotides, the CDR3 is TGTGCCAGCAGTTCCCTCGGCGGGGTGAGGACTGAAGCTTTCTTT.

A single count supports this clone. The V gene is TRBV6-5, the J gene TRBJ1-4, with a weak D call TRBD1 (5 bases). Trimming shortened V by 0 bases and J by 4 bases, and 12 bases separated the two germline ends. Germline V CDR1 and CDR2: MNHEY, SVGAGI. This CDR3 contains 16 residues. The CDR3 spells CASSYSYTGNNEKLFF. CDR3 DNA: TGTGCCAGCAGTTACTCCTACACAGGCAATAATGAAAAACTGTTTTTT.

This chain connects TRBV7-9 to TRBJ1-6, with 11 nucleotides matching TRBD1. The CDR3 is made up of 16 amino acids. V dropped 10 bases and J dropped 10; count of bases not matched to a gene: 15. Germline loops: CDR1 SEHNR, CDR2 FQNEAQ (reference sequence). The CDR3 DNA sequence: TGTGCCATCTCTTCCGGGTTCGGGACAGGGGGATCACCCCTCCACTTT. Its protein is CAISSGFGTGGSPLHF.

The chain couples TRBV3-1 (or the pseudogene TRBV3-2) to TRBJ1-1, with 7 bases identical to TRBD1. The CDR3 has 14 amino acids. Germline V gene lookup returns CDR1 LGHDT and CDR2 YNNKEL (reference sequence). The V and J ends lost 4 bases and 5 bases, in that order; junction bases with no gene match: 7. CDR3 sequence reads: CASSPLTGETEAFF. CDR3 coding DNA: TGTGCCAGCAGCCCGTTAACAGGGGAAACTGAAGCTTTCTTT.

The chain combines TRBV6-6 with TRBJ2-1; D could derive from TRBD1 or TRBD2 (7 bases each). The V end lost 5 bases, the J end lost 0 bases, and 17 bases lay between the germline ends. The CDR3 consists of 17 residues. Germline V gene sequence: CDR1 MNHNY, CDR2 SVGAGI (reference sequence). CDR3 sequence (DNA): TGTGCCAGCAGTCGACAGGGAGGGGTGGGCTCCTACAATGAGCAGTTCTTC. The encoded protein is CASSRQGGVGSYNEQFF.

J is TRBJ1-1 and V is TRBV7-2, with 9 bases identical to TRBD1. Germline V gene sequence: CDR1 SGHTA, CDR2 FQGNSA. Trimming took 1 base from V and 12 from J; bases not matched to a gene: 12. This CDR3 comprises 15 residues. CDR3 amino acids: CASSLGNPGQGATFF. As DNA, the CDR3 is TGTGCCAGCAGCTTAGGTAACCCGGGACAGGGTGCGACTTTCTTT.

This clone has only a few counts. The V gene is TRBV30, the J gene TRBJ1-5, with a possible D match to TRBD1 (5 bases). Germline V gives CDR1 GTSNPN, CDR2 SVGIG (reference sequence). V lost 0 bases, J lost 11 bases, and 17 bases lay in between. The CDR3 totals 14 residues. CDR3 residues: CAWSVNGGGGTQHF. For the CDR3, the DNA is TGTGCCTGGAGTGTTAATGGGGGTGGAGGGACCCAGCATTTT.

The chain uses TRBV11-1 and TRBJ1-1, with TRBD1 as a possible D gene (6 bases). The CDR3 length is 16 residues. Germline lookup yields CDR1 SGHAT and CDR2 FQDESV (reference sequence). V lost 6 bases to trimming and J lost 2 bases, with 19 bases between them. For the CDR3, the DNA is TGTGCCAGCAGTTCTATAGGGGGACCGCCTAACACTGAAGCTTTCTTT. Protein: CASSSIGGPPNTEAFF.

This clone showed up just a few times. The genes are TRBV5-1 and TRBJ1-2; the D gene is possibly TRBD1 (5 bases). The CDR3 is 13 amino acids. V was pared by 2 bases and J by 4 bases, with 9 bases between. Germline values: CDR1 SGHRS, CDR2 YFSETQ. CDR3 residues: CASSFDSIYGYTF. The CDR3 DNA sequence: TGCGCCAGCAGCTTTGACAGTATCTATGGCTACACCTTC.

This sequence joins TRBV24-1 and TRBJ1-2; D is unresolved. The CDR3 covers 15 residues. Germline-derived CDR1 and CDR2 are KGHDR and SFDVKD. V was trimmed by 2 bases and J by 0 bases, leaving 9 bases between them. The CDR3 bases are TGTGCCACCAGTGATTCTTCGGTTACTAACTATGGCTACACCTTC. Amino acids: CATSDSSVTNYGYTF.

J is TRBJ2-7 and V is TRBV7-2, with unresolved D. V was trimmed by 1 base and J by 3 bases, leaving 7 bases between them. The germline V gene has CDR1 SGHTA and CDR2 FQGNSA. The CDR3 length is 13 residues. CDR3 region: CASSLGQYYEQYF. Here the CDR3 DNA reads TGTGCCAGCAGCTTAGGGCAGTACTACGAGCAGTACTTC.

The CDR3 bases are TGTGCCAGCTCAGCCCGACAGGGGGGGATTTACGAGCAGTACTTC. Its protein product is CASSARQGGIYEQYF. The chain has TRBV18 and TRBJ2-7, with 9 bases identical to TRBD1. Trimming cost V 5 bases and J 4 bases; bases outside gene matches: 9. CDR3 length equals 15 residues. Looked up from germline, CDR1 is KGHSH and CDR2 is LQKENI.

The CDR3 nucleotides are TGTGCCAGCTCCCCGGCCCAGGTAGAGACCCAGTACTTC. Its protein product is CASSPAQVETQYF. This chain connects TRBV18 to TRBJ2-5; unclear D gene. Germline CDR1 KGHSH, CDR2 LQKENI. V was cut by 6 bases and J by 4 bases, with 12 bases left in between. There are 13 residues in the CDR3.

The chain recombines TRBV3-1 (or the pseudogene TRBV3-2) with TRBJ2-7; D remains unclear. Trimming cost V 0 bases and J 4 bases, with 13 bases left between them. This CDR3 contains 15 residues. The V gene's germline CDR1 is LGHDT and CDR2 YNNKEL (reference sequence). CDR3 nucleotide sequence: TGTGCCAGCAGCCAAGAACCGAGCGCCGGTTACGAGCAGTACTTC. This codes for CASSQEPSAGYEQYF.

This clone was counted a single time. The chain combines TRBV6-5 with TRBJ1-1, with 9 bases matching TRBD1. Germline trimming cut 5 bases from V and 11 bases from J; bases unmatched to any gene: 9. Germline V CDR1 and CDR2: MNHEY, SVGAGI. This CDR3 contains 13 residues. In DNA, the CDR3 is TGTGCCAGCAGTCGACCGGGACAGGGAGGGGCTTTCTTT. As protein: CASSRPGQGGAFF.

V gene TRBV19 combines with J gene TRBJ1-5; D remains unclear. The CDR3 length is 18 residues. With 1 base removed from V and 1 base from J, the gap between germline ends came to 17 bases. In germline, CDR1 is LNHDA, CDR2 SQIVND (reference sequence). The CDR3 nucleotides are TGTGCCAGTAGTATAGTTGGTGACTCCCGAGGCAGCAATCAGCCCCAGCATTTT. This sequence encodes CASSIVGDSRGSNQPQHF.

The CDR3 is CAIGTGNQPQHF. The CDR3 nucleotides are TGTGCCATCGGGACAGGCAATCAGCCCCAGCATTTT. This chain connects TRBV10-3 to TRBJ1-5; 7 positions match TRBD1. This CDR3 is built from 12 residues. Per germline, CDR1 ENHRY and CDR2 SYGVKD. Trimming removed 8 bases from V and 2 bases from J; junction bases left unmatched: 0.

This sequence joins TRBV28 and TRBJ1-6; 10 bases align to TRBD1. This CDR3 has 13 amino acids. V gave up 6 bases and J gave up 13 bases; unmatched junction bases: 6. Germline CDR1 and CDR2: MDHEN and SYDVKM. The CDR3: CASRKDRGFPLHF. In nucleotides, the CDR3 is TGTGCCAGCAGGAAGGACAGGGGGTTTCCCCTCCACTTT.

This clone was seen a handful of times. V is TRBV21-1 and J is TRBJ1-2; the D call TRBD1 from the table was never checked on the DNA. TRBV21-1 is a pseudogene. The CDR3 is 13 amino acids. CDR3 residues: CASSTNRVYGYTF. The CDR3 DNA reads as TGTGCCAGCAGCACGAACAGGGTCTATGGCTACACCTTC.

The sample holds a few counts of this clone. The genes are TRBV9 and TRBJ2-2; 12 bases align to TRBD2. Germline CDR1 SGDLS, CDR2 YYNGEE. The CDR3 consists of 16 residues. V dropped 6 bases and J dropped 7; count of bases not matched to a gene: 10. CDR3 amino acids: CASTRTSGKRDGELFF. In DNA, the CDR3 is TGTGCCAGCACCAGGACTAGCGGGAAGAGGGACGGGGAGCTGTTTTTT.

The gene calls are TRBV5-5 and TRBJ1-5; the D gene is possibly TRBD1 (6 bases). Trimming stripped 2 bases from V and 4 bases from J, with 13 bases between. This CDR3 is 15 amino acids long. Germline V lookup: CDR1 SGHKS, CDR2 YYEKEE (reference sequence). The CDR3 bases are TGTGCCAGCAGCTTAGCCCAGGGGCGGAATCAGCCCCAGCATTTT. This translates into CASSLAQGRNQPQHF.